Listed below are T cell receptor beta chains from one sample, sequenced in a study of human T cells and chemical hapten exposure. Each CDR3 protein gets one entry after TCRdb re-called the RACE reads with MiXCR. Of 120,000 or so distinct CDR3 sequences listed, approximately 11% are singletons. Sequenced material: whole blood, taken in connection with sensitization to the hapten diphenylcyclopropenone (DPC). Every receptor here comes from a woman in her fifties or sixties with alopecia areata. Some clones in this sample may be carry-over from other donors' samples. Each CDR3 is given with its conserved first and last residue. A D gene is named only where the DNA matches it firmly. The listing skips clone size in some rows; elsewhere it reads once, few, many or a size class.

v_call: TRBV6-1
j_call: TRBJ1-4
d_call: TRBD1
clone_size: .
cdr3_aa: CASSDPTGGRTNEKLFF
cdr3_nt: TGTGCCAGCAGTGATCCGACAGGGGGCCGAACTAATGAAAAACTGTTTTTT

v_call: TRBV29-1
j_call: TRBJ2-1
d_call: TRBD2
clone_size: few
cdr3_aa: CSVAAGGAYNEQFF
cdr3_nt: TGCAGCGTTGCGGCGGGAGGGGCCTACAATGAGCAGTTCTTC

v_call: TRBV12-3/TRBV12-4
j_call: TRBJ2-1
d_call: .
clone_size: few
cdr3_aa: CASSLVGGGLSNEQFF
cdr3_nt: TGTGCCAGCAGTCTCGTAGGCGGGGGCCTAAGCAATGAGCAGTTCTTC

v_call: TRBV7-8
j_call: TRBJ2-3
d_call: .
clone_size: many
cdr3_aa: CASSRLTDTQYF
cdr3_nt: TGTGCCAGCAGTCGGCTGACGGATACGCAGTATTTT

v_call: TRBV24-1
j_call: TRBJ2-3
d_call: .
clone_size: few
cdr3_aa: CATSDAQGLNTDTQYF
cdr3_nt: TGTGCCACCAGTGACGCTCAGGGGCTCAACACAGATACGCAGTATTTT

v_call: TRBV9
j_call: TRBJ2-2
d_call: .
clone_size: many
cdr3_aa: CASSVTGNTGELFF
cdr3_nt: TGTGCCAGCAGCGTCACAGGGAACACCGGGGAGCTGTTTTTT

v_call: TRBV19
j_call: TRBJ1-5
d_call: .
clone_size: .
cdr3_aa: CASDQDSLNQPQHF
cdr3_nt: TGTGCCAGCGACCAGGACAGCCTCAATCAGCCCCAGCATTTT

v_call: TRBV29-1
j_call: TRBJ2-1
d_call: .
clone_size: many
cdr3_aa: CSVVRGSSYNEQFF
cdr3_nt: TGCAGCGTTGTTCGGGGGAGCTCCTACAATGAGCAGTTCTTC

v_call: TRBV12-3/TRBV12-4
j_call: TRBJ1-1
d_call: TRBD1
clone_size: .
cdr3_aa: CASSSAGGGTEAFF
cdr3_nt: TGTGCCAGCAGTTCTGCAGGGGGCGGCACTGAAGCTTTCTTT

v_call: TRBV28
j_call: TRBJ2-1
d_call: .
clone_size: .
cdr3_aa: CASSRPGTALENNEQFF
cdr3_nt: TGTGCCAGCAGTCGTCCCGGGACTGCCCTAGAAAACAATGAGCAGTTCTTC

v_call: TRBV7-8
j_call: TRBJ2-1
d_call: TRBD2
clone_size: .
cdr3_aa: CASNPRAGVTYNEQFF
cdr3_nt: TGTGCCAGCAACCCCAGGGCGGGGGTTACCTACAATGAGCAGTTCTTC

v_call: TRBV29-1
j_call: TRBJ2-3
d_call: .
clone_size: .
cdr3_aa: CSLTGPSTDTQYF
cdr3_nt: TGCAGCCTTACCGGACCTAGCACAGATACGCAGTATTTT

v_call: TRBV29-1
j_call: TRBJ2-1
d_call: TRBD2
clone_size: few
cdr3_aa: CSVGGEDSYNEQFF
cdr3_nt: TGCAGCGTGGGGGGGGAGGACTCCTACAATGAGCAGTTCTTC

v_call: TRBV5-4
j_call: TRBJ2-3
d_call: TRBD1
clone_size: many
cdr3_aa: CASTQGAGADTQYF
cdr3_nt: TGTGCCAGCACCCAGGGGGCCGGGGCAGATACGCAGTATTTT

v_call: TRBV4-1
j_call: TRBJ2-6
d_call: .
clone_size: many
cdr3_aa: CASSQDLQGTGANVLTF
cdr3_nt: TGCGCCAGCAGCCAAGATCTTCAGGGAACAGGGGCCAACGTCCTGACTTTC

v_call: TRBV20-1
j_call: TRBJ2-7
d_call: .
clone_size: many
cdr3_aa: CSATGQSTYEQYF
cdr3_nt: TGCAGTGCCACCGGACAGAGTACCTACGAGCAGTACTTC

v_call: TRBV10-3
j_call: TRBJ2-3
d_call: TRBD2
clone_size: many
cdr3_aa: CAISVAGGYTDTQYF
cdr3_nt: TGTGCCATCAGTGTCGCGGGAGGATACACAGATACGCAGTATTTT

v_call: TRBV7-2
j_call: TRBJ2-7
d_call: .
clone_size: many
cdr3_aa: CASSFGGSSYEQYF
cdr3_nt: TGTGCCAGCAGCTTTGGGGGGAGCTCCTACGAGCAGTACTTC

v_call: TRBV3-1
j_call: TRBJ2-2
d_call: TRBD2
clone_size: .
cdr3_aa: CASSPVGTRGTGELFF
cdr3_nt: TGTGCCAGCAGCCCGGTGGGGACTAGGGGAACCGGGGAGCTGTTTTTT